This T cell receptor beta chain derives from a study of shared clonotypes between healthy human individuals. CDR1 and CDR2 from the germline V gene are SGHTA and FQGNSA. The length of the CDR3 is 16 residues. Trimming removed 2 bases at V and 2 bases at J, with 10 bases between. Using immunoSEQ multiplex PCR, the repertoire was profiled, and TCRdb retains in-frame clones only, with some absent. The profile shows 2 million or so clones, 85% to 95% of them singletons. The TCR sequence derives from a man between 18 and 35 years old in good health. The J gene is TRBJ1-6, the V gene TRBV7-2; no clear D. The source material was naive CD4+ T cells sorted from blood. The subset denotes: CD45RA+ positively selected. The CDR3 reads CASSLFSGTYNSPLHF. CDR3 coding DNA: TGTGCCAGCAGCTTATTCTCCGGAACCTATAATTCACCCCTCCACTTT.